Sequencing of this T cell receptor (beta chain) was carried out in a study of Tregs in tolerant kidney transplant recipients. Overall study findings and caveats: Changing PCR primers prevented nucleotide comparison between some patients' samples. No direct test of biological reproducibility was done here.

On this clone: Its target is not known. The CDR3 goes on 3 residues after the read ends, and that part is filled in from the germline J gene.

The CDR3 totals 17 residues. The germline V gene encodes CDR1 DFQATT and CDR2 SNEGSKA (reference sequence). V shed 5 bases, J shed 2 bases, and the junction held 15 bases outside the gene matches. Produced via immunoSEQ multiplex PCR; TCRdb's table is partial and in-frame only. This repertoire includes about 5,300 clones. Related graft donors supplied nonmyeloablative bone marrow transplants, and mixed chimerism was transient. The clonotype was recovered from a human patient who received a combined kidney and bone marrow transplant. Some T cells may have come from the graft donor. This rearrangement joins TRBV20-1 to TRBJ2-7; 10 positions match TRBD2. The sequences come from CD4+ T cells from blood (PBMCs), collected approximately 15 months after the transplant. The covered CDR3 bases are TGCAGTGCTCCATTACCTCTGGGGACTAGCGATCCCTACGAG. This sequence encodes CSAPLPLGTSDPYE. The complete CDR3 reads CSAPLPLGTSDPYEQYF.